This entry describes one T cell receptor beta chain. The V and J ends lost 5 bases and 7 bases, in that order; junction bases with no gene match: 5. Per the germline V gene, CDR1 is SGHTA and CDR2 is FQGTGA. This CDR3 region has 14 residues. The sample comes from a study of blood T cell repertoires in COVID-19. Produced via immunoSEQ multiplex PCR; TCRdb's table is partial and in-frame only. The sample has more than 250,000 clones; around 88% are singletons. The source material was PBMCs or T cells enriched from blood (not recorded which). This chain uses TRBV7-3 with TRBJ1-6, with 7 bases lining up with TRBD1. This TCR derives from a woman in her 40s who had recovered from COVID-19. This CDR3 reads CASSRGTENSPLHF. The CDR3 coding sequence is TGTGCCAGCAGCCGGGGGACAGAAAATTCACCCCTCCACTTT.